The 27 T cell receptor beta chains presented below share a single source sample, sequenced in a study of neurological immune-mediated disorders. TCRdb used MiXCR to reprocess the 5' RACE reads, holding one entry per CDR3 protein. The profile shows approximately 26,000 distinct CDR3 sequences, more than 2% of them singletons. What was sequenced was PBMCs. Receptors were obtained from a woman in her forties or fifties with multiple sclerosis.

This chain connects TRBV5-1 to TRBJ1-1; D uncertain. Trimming cost V 1 base and J 4 bases, with 11 bases left between them. Germline lookup yields CDR1 SGHRS and CDR2 YFSETQ. The CDR3 has 14 amino acids. CDR3 coding DNA: TGCGCCAGCAGCTTGTATGCAATTGTCACTGAAGCTTTCTTT. It codes for CASSLYAIVTEAFF. The full variable domain, in which reference TRBV5-1 and TRBJ1-1 provide the parts outside the CDR3, is KAGVTQTPRYLIKTRGQQVTLSCSPISGHRSVSWYQQTPGQGLQFLFEYFSETQRNKGNFPGRFSGRQFSNSRSEMNVSTLELGDSALYLCASSLYAIVTEAFFGQGTRLTVV.

This clonotype was detected ten times or more. The chain has TRBV5-1 and TRBJ1-1; D perhaps matches TRBD1 (6 bases). The V gene's germline CDR1 is SGHRS and CDR2 YFSETQ. CDR3 length: 13 amino acids. Trimming stripped 0 bases from V and 5 bases from J, with 8 bases between. The CDR3 loop is CASSLVRGTEAFF. CDR3 DNA sequence: TGCGCCAGCAGCTTGGTCAGGGGTACTGAAGCTTTCTTT.

The sample holds many counts of this clonotype. V and J are TRBV20-1 and TRBJ2-7, with 8 bases lining up with TRBD1. V lost 3 bases to trimming and J lost 2 bases; unmatched junction nucleotides: 6. Germline CDR1 DFQATT, CDR2 SNEGSKA (reference sequence). The length of the CDR3 is 14 residues. The DNA of the CDR3 is TGCAGTGCTAGCCCCGGGACAGGACCCTACGAGCAGTACTTC. It specifies CSASPGTGPYEQYF.

In its sample, this clonotype was seen many times. The genes are TRBV25-1 and TRBJ1-1, with D perhaps matching TRBD1 (5 bases). CDR3 size: 13 residues. The germline V and J ends were trimmed by 4 bases and 3 bases, with 9 bases remaining between them. Looked up from germline, CDR1 is MGHDK and CDR2 is SYGVNS. For the CDR3, the DNA is TGTGCCAGCAGTGTCGGGACGGACACTGAAGCTTTCTTT. Encoded protein: CASSVGTDTEAFF. The full variable domain, its missing parts supplied by reference TRBV25-1 and TRBJ1-1, is EADIYQTPRYLVIGTGKKITLECSQTMGHDKMYWYQQDPGMELHLIHYSYGVNSTEKGDLSSESTVSRIRTEHFPLTLESARPSHTSQYLCASSVGTDTEAFFGQGTRLTVV.

This clonotype has ten or more counts. The chain combines TRBV3-1 with TRBJ2-1, with TRBD2 matching over 9 bases. The trim removed 2 bases at V and 8 bases at J, leaving 7 bases unmatched. Germline lookup yields CDR1 LGHDT and CDR2 YNNKEL (reference sequence). The CDR3 totals 15 residues. The CDR3 spells CASSQQAGGPHEQFF. In DNA form, the CDR3 reads TGTGCCAGCAGCCAACAAGCGGGAGGTCCCCATGAGCAGTTCTTC.

Ten or more counts support this clonotype. The rearrangement uses TRBV20-1 and TRBJ1-2; no clear D. Deletions cut 2 bases from V and 0 bases from J, with 13 bases between. Per the germline V gene, CDR1 is DFQATT and CDR2 is SNEGSKA (reference sequence). The CDR3 totals 15 residues. CDR3: CSARYAGASNYGYTF. In DNA, the CDR3 is TGCAGTGCTAGATACGCAGGAGCCTCTAACTATGGCTACACCTTC.

There are many counts of this clonotype. V gene TRBV24-1 combines with J gene TRBJ2-5; D is possibly TRBD1 (6 bases). Trimming cost V 9 bases and J 4 bases, with 14 bases left between them. CDR1 is KGHDR, CDR2 SFDVKD, per germline. The CDR3 runs to 13 residues. CDR3 in amino acids: CATGQSGAETQYF. CDR3 in DNA: TGTGCCACCGGACAGAGTGGTGCAGAGACCCAGTACTTC.

There are many counts of this clonotype. The junction and the germline gene differ at one end; a read error may be behind it. V usage is TRBV6-2 or TRBV6-3 and J usage is TRBJ1-5; D remains ambiguous. This CDR3 contains 13 residues. Germline lookup yields CDR1 MNHEY and CDR2 SVGEGT. The CDR3 reads CASSYTSNQPQNF. CDR3 coding DNA: TGTGCCAGCAGTTACACTAGCAATCAGCCCCAGAATTTT.

The chain uses TRBV5-1 and TRBJ2-5; the match to TRBD2 covers 13 bases. Germline CDR1 is SGHRS and CDR2 is YFSETQ. The CDR3 is 15 amino acids. J lost 3 bases, V lost 4 bases, and 3 bases had no gene match. The CDR3 here is CASSPGTSGEETQYF. The CDR3 nucleotides are TGCGCCAGCAGCCCTGGGACTAGCGGGGAAGAGACCCAGTACTTC.

This clonotype was counted ten times or more. V usage is TRBV20-1 and J usage is TRBJ1-1; TRBD1 matches at 8 bases. Germline V gene lookup returns CDR1 DFQATT and CDR2 SNEGSKA (reference sequence). The CDR3 totals 15 residues. Losses at the gene ends were 8 bases for V and 3 bases for J; bases not matched to a gene: 14. The CDR3 region has the DNA TGCAGTACACTGGGAGACAGGGGTTTTCACACTGAAGCTTTCTTT. Translation gives CSTLGDRGFHTEAFF.

This clonotype has a count of ten or more. This chain uses TRBV29-1 with TRBJ1-6; no clear D. The germline gives CDR1 SQVTM, CDR2 ANQGSEA. The CDR3 has 10 amino acids. V was pared by 6 bases and J by 13 bases, with 10 bases between. The DNA of the CDR3 is TGCAGCGTCAAACCTATCCCCCTCCACTTT. It is translated as CSVKPIPLHF.

This clonotype was seen ten or more times. The rearrangement links TRBV9 to TRBJ1-2; D remains unclear. With 4 bases removed from V and 5 bases from J, the gap between germline ends came to 21 bases. Looked up from germline, CDR1 is SGDLS and CDR2 is YYNGEE. This CDR3 has 16 amino acids. The DNA of the CDR3 is TGTGCCAGCAGCCCTTTTCGGGCCGCAACACGGTATGGCTACACCTTC. Its translation: CASSPFRAATRYGYTF.

This clonotype was picked up many times. V is TRBV20-1 and J is TRBJ1-5; tentatively, D is TRBD1 (6 bases). The germline CDR1 and CDR2 sequences are DFQATT and SNEGSKA (reference sequence). CDR3 length: 14 residues. V was clipped by 4 bases and J by 2 bases, with 12 bases between them. CDR3 sequence (DNA): TGCAGTGCTATGGGGGGGGCTGGCAATCAGCCCCAGCATTTT. Its translation is CSAMGGAGNQPQHF.

Ten or more counts support this clonotype. The CDR3 coding sequence is TGCGCCAGCAGCCGGGACATTTCGAGGGAATACGAGCAGTACTTC. This codes for CASSRDISREYEQYF. The chain uses TRBV5-1 and TRBJ2-7, with a weak D call TRBD1 (6 bases). Trimming stripped 4 bases from V and 4 bases from J, with 18 bases between. This CDR3 spans 15 amino acids. Germline V gene data show CDR1 as SGHRS and CDR2 as YFSETQ.

The V gene is TRBV7-3, the J gene TRBJ2-2, with D perhaps matching TRBD2 (5 bases). The germline V gene has CDR1 SGHTA and CDR2 FQGTGA. V dropped 6 bases and J dropped 7 bases, with 12 bases sitting between them. The CDR3 covers 13 residues. CDR3 bases: TGTGCCAGCAGTCAGAAAGGAGGCGGGGAGCTGTTTTTT. It yields the protein CASSQKGGGELFF.

This clonotype showed up many times. The genes are TRBV29-1 and TRBJ1-1; D may be TRBD1 (5 bases). From germline, CDR1 is SQVTM and CDR2 ANQGSEA. This CDR3 has 14 residues. V lost 6 bases, J lost 4 bases, and 18 bases lay in between. The CDR3 nucleotides are TGCAGCGTGCTTAACTCCCAGAGGGGCACTGAAGCTTTCTTT. Translating gives CSVLNSQRGTEAFF.

The table lists this clonotype with many counts. This chain links TRBV7-2 with TRBJ1-2, with 8 bases matching TRBD1. The trim removed 4 bases at V and 3 bases at J, leaving 7 bases unmatched. The CDR3 length is 15 residues. Per the germline V gene, CDR1 is SGHTA and CDR2 is FQGNSA. CDR3 residues: CASSSPRGQDYGYTF. The CDR3 coding sequence is TGTGCCAGCAGCTCCCCCCGGGGACAGGACTATGGCTACACCTTC.

In this sample, this clonotype turned up many times. The genes are TRBV5-1 and TRBJ2-5; 9 nucleotides match TRBD1. Germline V gene data show CDR1 as SGHRS and CDR2 as YFSETQ. V gave up 4 bases and J gave up 3 bases; unmatched junction bases: 1. The CDR3 contains 13 residues. The CDR3 nucleotides read TGCGCCAGCAGCGGACAGGGGAAAGAGACCCAGTACTTC. Its translation is CASSGQGKETQYF. Filled out from reference TRBV5-1 and TRBJ2-5, the complete variable domain reads KAGVTQTPRYLIKTRGQQVTLSCSPISGHRSVSWYQQTPGQGLQFLFEYFSETQRNKGNFPGRFSGRQFSNSRSEMNVSTLELGDSALYLCASSGQGKETQYFGPGTRLLVL.

This clonotype has a count of ten or more. The gene calls are TRBV6-6 and TRBJ2-7; 11 nucleotides line up with TRBD1. V lost 7 bases and J lost 5; bases outside the gene matches: 10. The CDR3 extends over 15 amino acids. Germline CDR1 MNHNY, CDR2 SVGAGI (reference sequence). In nucleotides, the CDR3 is TGTGCCAGCACCTCCCCGGGGACAGGGGGTAACGAGCAGTACTTC. This codes for CASTSPGTGGNEQYF.

There are many counts of this clonotype. The rearrangement uses TRBV27 and TRBJ2-7; D could derive from TRBD1 or TRBD2 (5 bases each). Trimming removed 7 bases at V and 6 bases at J, with 22 bases between. This CDR3 comprises 15 residues. From germline, CDR1 is MNHEY and CDR2 SMNVEV (reference sequence). The CDR3 here is CASNNPGTLGGEQYF. CDR3 in DNA: TGTGCCAGCAATAACCCCGGGACCCTTGGCGGCGAGCAGTACTTC.

Ten or more counts support this clonotype. This chain joins TRBV12-3 or TRBV12-4 and TRBJ1-1; D unresolved. V lost 7 bases, J lost 1 base, and 16 bases lay in between. The CDR3 runs 15 residues. The CDR3 loop reads CASTPRVGPNTEAFF. The CDR3 bases are TGTGCCAGCACCCCGAGGGTTGGGCCGAACACTGAAGCTTTCTTT.

This chain links TRBV12-3 or TRBV12-4 with TRBJ2-3; D is unclear. Trimming left V 6 bases short and J 3 bases short, with 16 bases between. The CDR3 consists of 15 residues. The DNA for the CDR3 is TGTGCCAGCAGGTCGGATGGCCGGGCAACAGATACGCAGTATTTT. Encoded protein: CASRSDGRATDTQYF.

By share, this clonotype counts as medium-sized. The chain has TRBV7-3 and TRBJ2-5; D is perhaps TRBD1 (7 bases). The CDR3 is made up of 16 amino acids. V was shortened by 0 bases and J by 2 bases, with 13 bases between the two germline ends. The V gene's germline CDR1 is SGHTA and CDR2 FQGTGA. Here the CDR3 DNA reads TGTGCCAGCAGCTTAACCGGAGGGGGCCAGCAAGAGACCCAGTACTTC. It translates to CASSLTGGGQQETQYF.

This clonotype has a count of ten or more. J is TRBJ2-3 and V is TRBV29-1, with a tentative D call TRBD1 (6 bases). The CDR3 consists of 14 residues. Germline values: CDR1 SQVTM, CDR2 ANQGSEA. V was clipped by 6 bases and J by 4 bases, with 17 bases between them. The CDR3 DNA reads TGCAGCGTGAGTCAGGGGCCCCGCGCAGATACGCAGTATTTT. Translation: CSVSQGPRADTQYF.

There are many counts of this clonotype. CDR3 coding DNA: TGTGCCAGCAGCTCCAGCGGTAGCTCCTACAATGAGCAGTTCTTC. The encoded protein is CASSSSGSSYNEQFF. The rearrangement links TRBV27 to TRBJ2-1; the D gene is possibly TRBD2 (5 bases). Germline V gene data show CDR1 as MNHEY and CDR2 as SMNVEV (reference sequence). This CDR3 contains 15 residues. V gave up 6 bases and J gave up 0 bases, with 12 bases separating them.

This clonotype came up many times. The V gene is TRBV20-1, the J gene TRBJ1-6; D is possibly TRBD1 (6 bases). CDR1 DFQATT and CDR2 SNEGSKA come from the germline V gene (reference sequence). V was shortened by 3 bases and J by 0 bases, with 12 bases between the two germline ends. This CDR3 comprises 16 residues. In nucleotides, the CDR3 is TGCAGTGCTAGGCGGACAGTAAGCTCCTATAATTCACCCCTCCACTTT. Its protein is CSARRTVSSYNSPLHF.

This clonotype was counted ten times or more. The chain recombines TRBV18 with TRBJ2-1, with TRBD2 as a possible D gene (6 bases). The CDR3 runs to 15 residues. Germline V gene lookup returns CDR1 KGHSH and CDR2 LQKENI. Trimming took 2 bases from V and 10 from J, leaving 18 bases between them. CDR3 DNA: TGTGCCAGCTCACCATTAGAGGTATGGAGCGGGGAGCAGTTCTTC. Translated: CASSPLEVWSGEQFF.